A single sample is the source of the 30 T cell receptor beta chains below, sequenced in a study of response to subunit inactivated influenza vaccine. TCRdb called the RT-PCR reads again in MiXCR, with one record for every CDR3 protein. The sample lists 250,000 to 350,000 distinct CDR3 sequences; around 22% were seen once. The sample in question was PBMCs from blood, obtained approximately 20 months after vaccination. The receptors stem from a man between 50 and 69 years old who received an inactivated influenza vaccine.

This clonotype was picked up a small number of times. In DNA form, the CDR3 reads TGCGCCAGCAGTGCCCGGACAGGGACTGGCTACACCTTC. Encoded protein: CASSARTGTGYTF. The genes are TRBV10-1 and TRBJ1-2, with 8 bases identical to TRBD1. The germline V gene encodes CDR1 WNHNN and CDR2 SYGVQD (reference sequence). After removal of 4 bases from V and 7 bases from J, the junction contained 5 bases not matched to a gene. The CDR3 loop spans 13 amino acids.

This clonotype was found a few times. The chain links TRBV24-1 to TRBJ1-5; 8 bases fit TRBD1. CDR1 is KGHDR, CDR2 SFDVKD, per germline. With 4 bases clipped from V and 0 bases from J, the junction kept 10 bases outside the gene matches. The CDR3 sequence is 18 residues long. The CDR3 bases are TGTGCCACCAGTGACCGTACCCCGGGACAGGCTAGCAATCAGCCCCAGCATTTT. This gives the protein CATSDRTPGQASNQPQHF.

Ten or more counts support this clonotype. This CDR3 reads CASSQTPGHPNTEAFF. The CDR3 coding sequence is TGCGCCAGCAGCCAAACCCCGGGACACCCGAACACTGAAGCTTTCTTT. The V gene is TRBV4-1, the J gene TRBJ1-1, with D perhaps matching TRBD1 (6 bases). V gave up 2 bases and J gave up 1 base, with 14 bases separating them. The CDR3 length is 16 residues. Germline-derived CDR1 and CDR2 are MGHRA and YSYEKL.

V gene TRBV28 combines with J gene TRBJ1-1; 8 bases line up with TRBD1. The CDR3 is 14 amino acids. Germline trimming cut 1 base from V and 11 bases from J; bases unmatched to any gene: 9. Germline V CDR1 and CDR2: MDHEN, SYDVKM. CDR3 coding DNA: TGTGCCAGCAGTTTATTTTCCGGACAGGGAAAGGCTTTCTTT. Residues: CASSLFSGQGKAFF.

This chain uses TRBV5-1 with TRBJ2-7, with 12 bases aligning to TRBD2. The germline V gene encodes CDR1 SGHRS and CDR2 YFSETQ. V shed 5 bases and J 2 bases; nucleotides not matched to a gene: 5. The CDR3 spans 15 residues. The CDR3: CASSFGLAGTYEQYF. CDR3 sequence (DNA): TGCGCCAGCAGTTTTGGACTAGCGGGAACCTACGAGCAGTACTTC.

This clonotype has only one observation. V is TRBV20-1 and J is TRBJ2-3; 14 nucleotides match TRBD2. CDR3 length equals 15 residues. Per germline, CDR1 DFQATT and CDR2 SNEGSKA (reference sequence). V lost 6 bases to trimming and J lost 2 bases; unmatched junction nucleotides: 4. CDR3 in amino acids: CSAAGLAGVTDTQYF. CDR3 in DNA: TGCAGTGCGGCGGGACTAGCGGGAGTCACAGATACGCAGTATTTT.

This clonotype was detected a few times. The chain employs TRBV2 and TRBJ1-4; the D gene is possibly TRBD1 (6 bases). Trimming removed 3 bases at V and 5 bases at J, with 10 bases between. Germline V lookup: CDR1 SNHLY, CDR2 FYNNEI. CDR3 length: 14 residues. The DNA for the CDR3 is TGTGCCAGCAGTGACACAGGGCCGAATGAAAAACTGTTTTTT. This translates into CASSDTGPNEKLFF.

The J gene is TRBJ1-2, the V gene TRBV5-1, with D unclear. Between the trimmed V and J ends, which lost 0 bases and 4 bases, there was a span of 7 bases. Germline V lookup: CDR1 SGHRS, CDR2 YFSETQ. The CDR3 runs 13 residues. In nucleotides, the CDR3 is TGCGCCAGCAGCTTGGCTGGGATCTATGGCTACACCTTC. As protein: CASSLAGIYGYTF.

Remarks on this clonotype: This may be a read error, as it is one base from a much larger clone. This chain joins TRBV15 and TRBJ1-5; perhaps TRBD1 as D (6 bases). CDR3 length equals 14 residues. V lost 3 bases and J 5 bases, leaving 11 bases between the germline ends. The germline V gene encodes CDR1 LNHNV and CDR2 YYDKDF (reference sequence). The CDR3 coding sequence is TGTGCCACCAGCAGCGGGACACTTTATCAGCCCCAGCATTTT. Protein product: CATSSGTLYQPQHF.

V gene TRBV29-1 combines with J gene TRBJ1-2, with D hard to call. The germline V gene encodes CDR1 SQVTM and CDR2 ANQGSEA. This CDR3 spans 13 amino acids. The V gene lost 7 bases and the J gene lost 0 bases, with 12 bases spanning the gap. The CDR3 spells CSAPDTSNYGYTF. The CDR3 DNA reads as TGCAGCGCACCGGATACATCTAACTATGGCTACACCTTC.

This sequence joins TRBV5-1 and TRBJ2-1, with D unclear. V dropped 0 bases and J dropped 5 bases, with 12 bases sitting between them. This CDR3 is built from 15 residues. Per the germline V gene, CDR1 is SGHRS and CDR2 is YFSETQ. CDR3 sequence reads: CASSLGRLANNEQFF. For the CDR3, the DNA is TGCGCCAGCAGCTTGGGTAGGCTGGCTAACAATGAGCAGTTCTTC.

This chain uses TRBV4-3 with TRBJ2-1, with a possible D match to TRBD2 (6 bases). Trimming shortened V by 0 bases and J by 4 bases, and 13 bases separated the two germline ends. Germline CDR1 reads LGHNA; CDR2 reads YSLEER. This CDR3 is 16 amino acids long. The CDR3 loop reads CASSQDLGLEYNEQFF. The CDR3 DNA reads as TGCGCCAGCAGCCAAGATCTGGGACTTGAATACAATGAGCAGTTCTTC.

This clonotype was seen just once. The chain is built from TRBV7-2 and TRBJ1-5; TRBD1 is a possible D gene (5 bases). V gave up 5 bases and J gave up 6 bases, with 17 bases separating them. Germline V gene lookup returns CDR1 SGHTA and CDR2 FQGNSA. The CDR3 length is 15 residues. The CDR3 here is CASSDDLGVGQPQHF. The CDR3 region has the DNA TGTGCCAGCAGCGACGATTTAGGGGTAGGTCAGCCCCAGCATTTT.

This clonotype was counted ten times or more. The CDR3: CASSSGGQGAYQPQHF. In nucleotides, the CDR3 is TGTGCCAGCAGTAGCGGCGGACAGGGGGCATATCAGCCCCAGCATTTT. V and J are TRBV6-1 and TRBJ1-5; 11 bases map to TRBD1. In germline, CDR1 is MNHNS, CDR2 SASEGT. This CDR3 has 16 residues. The V and J ends lost 5 bases and 5 bases, in that order; junction bases with no gene match: 8.

The CDR3 coding sequence is TGTGCCAGCAGTTTCTCTGGGGGCAGCAATCAGCCCCAGCATTTT. As protein: CASSFSGGSNQPQHF. V usage is TRBV28 and J usage is TRBJ1-5; TRBD1 might be the D (6 bases). Germline values: CDR1 MDHEN, CDR2 SYDVKM. The length of the CDR3 is 15 residues. V was pared by 3 bases and J by 1 base, with 10 bases between.

V and J are TRBV6-1 and TRBJ1-4; weak D call: TRBD1 (5 bases). CDR3 length equals 13 residues. CDR1 is MNHNS, CDR2 SASEGT, per germline. V was pared by 6 bases and J by 10 bases, with 15 bases between. In DNA form, the CDR3 reads TGTGCCAGCAGCTCTCTTCGAGGGGCAAAACTGTTTTTT. The encoded protein is CASSSLRGAKLFF.

The chain combines TRBV7-6 with TRBJ2-6, with 11 positions matching TRBD1. J gave up 3 bases and V 5 bases, and 6 bases lay outside the gene matches. In germline, CDR1 is SGHVS, CDR2 FNYEAQ. The CDR3 sequence is 17 residues long. Here the CDR3 reads CASSLRTGGGGANVLTF. CDR3 nucleotide sequence: TGTGCCAGCAGCCTCCGGACAGGGGGCGGTGGGGCCAACGTCCTGACTTTC.

The chain couples TRBV11-2 to TRBJ1-4; TRBD1 aligns across 7 bases. V was clipped by 4 bases and J by 3 bases; unmatched bases: 5. The CDR3 runs 15 residues. The germline V gene has CDR1 SGHAT and CDR2 FQNNGV. The CDR3 protein is CASSYQTGSNEKLFF. Here the CDR3 DNA reads TGTGCCAGCAGCTATCAGACAGGGTCTAATGAAAAACTGTTTTTT.

This clonotype was picked up a small number of times. The chain joins TRBV6-2 or TRBV6-3 to TRBJ1-5, with 10 bases matching TRBD1. The trim removed 4 bases at V and 1 base at J, leaving 1 base unmatched. Germline V gene sequence: CDR1 MNHEY, CDR2 SVGEGT. The CDR3 loop spans 15 amino acids. The CDR3 reads CASSWGQGSNQPQHF. The CDR3 bases are TGTGCCAGCAGTTGGGGACAGGGGAGCAATCAGCCCCAGCATTTT.

This clonotype has just a few counts. The chain couples TRBV5-4 to TRBJ1-2, with 9 positions matching TRBD1. V lost 4 bases to trimming and J lost 2 bases; unmatched junction nucleotides: 6. This CDR3 region has 15 residues. CDR1 and CDR2 from the germline V gene are SGHNT and YYREEE (reference sequence). DNA of the CDR3: TGTGCCAGCAGCGCCCTTGACAGGGGGAACTATGGCTACACCTTC. Translated, it gives CASSALDRGNYGYTF.

The V call is TRBV12-3 or TRBV12-4, the J call TRBJ2-7; the D gene is possibly TRBD1 (5 bases). CDR3 length equals 13 residues. Between the trimmed V and J ends, which lost 5 bases and 2 bases, there was a span of 10 bases. The DNA for the CDR3 is TGTGCCAGCAGTGTACAGGTTACCTACGAGCAGTACTTC. Translated, it gives CASSVQVTYEQYF.

This clonotype has only a few counts. This rearrangement joins TRBV19 to TRBJ1-5, with unresolved D. This CDR3 is 15 amino acids long. V lost 5 bases, J lost 4 bases, and 15 bases lay in between. Per the germline V gene, CDR1 is LNHDA and CDR2 is SQIVND (reference sequence). CDR3 DNA: TGTGCCAGTAGTCCGGGATACGGGTCAAATCAGCCCCAGCATTTT. This translates into CASSPGYGSNQPQHF. The full variable domain, rest sourced from reference TRBV19 and TRBJ1-5, is DGGITQSPKYLFRKEGQNVTLSCEQNLNHDAMYWYRQDPGQGLRLIYYSQIVNDFQKGDIAEGYSVSREKKESFPLTVTSAQKNPTAFYLCASSPGYGSNQPQHFGDGTRLSIL.

The gene calls are TRBV12-3 or TRBV12-4 and TRBJ1-1; 7 bases line up with TRBD1. The CDR3 contains 13 residues. V was clipped by 3 bases and J by 5 bases; unmatched bases: 3. The CDR3 coding sequence is TGTGCCAGCAGTTTGACAGGGTGGACTGAAGCTTTCTTT. Amino acids: CASSLTGWTEAFF.

CDR3 sequence: CASSADRAGSGELFF. CDR3 in DNA: TGTGCCAGCAGCGCCGACAGGGCAGGCTCCGGGGAGCTGTTTTTT. The rearrangement uses TRBV9 and TRBJ2-2; 7 nucleotides match TRBD1. The CDR3 length is 15 residues. Germline values: CDR1 SGDLS, CDR2 YYNGEE. V lost 3 bases to trimming and J lost 6 bases; unmatched junction nucleotides: 8.

There are a few counts of this clonotype. The chain uses TRBV7-6 and TRBJ1-5, with TRBD1 matching 8 bases. V lost 0 bases to trimming and J lost 6 bases; unmatched junction nucleotides: 7. CDR3 length: 16 amino acids. Germline CDR1 is SGHVS and CDR2 is FNYEAQ. CDR3 in DNA: TGTGCCAGCAGCTTAGCGCCAGGGGGCGGCGGTCAGCCCCAGCATTTT. Residues: CASSLAPGGGGQPQHF.

CDR3 region: CASSQATKTASSGNTIYF. The CDR3 region has the DNA TGTGCCAGCAGCCAAGCCACCAAGACGGCCAGCTCTGGAAACACCATATATTTT. The V gene is TRBV3-1, the J gene TRBJ1-3, with D uncertain. The V end lost 1 base, the J end lost 0 bases, and 16 bases lay between the germline ends. Germline V gene sequence: CDR1 LGHDT, CDR2 YNNKEL (reference sequence). The CDR3 sequence is 18 residues long.

V gene TRBV16 combines with J gene TRBJ2-1; D tentatively fits TRBD1 or TRBD2 (5 bases each). CDR1 KGHSY and CDR2 FQNENV come from the germline V gene. The CDR3 runs 15 residues. V was trimmed by 1 base and J by 7 bases, leaving 14 bases between them. The CDR3 is CASSQYLGRENEQFF. In nucleotides, the CDR3 is TGTGCCAGCAGCCAATACCTGGGCAGGGAGAATGAGCAGTTCTTC.

The chain couples TRBV6-2 or TRBV6-3 to TRBJ2-2; 9 nucleotides match TRBD1. The CDR3 length is 15 residues. The germline CDR1 and CDR2 sequences are MNHEY and SVGEGT. V lost 5 bases to trimming and J lost 4 bases; unmatched junction nucleotides: 5. The CDR3 bases are TGTGCCAGCAGTCCACCGGGACAGGGCACCGGGGAGCTGTTTTTT. This gives the protein CASSPPGQGTGELFF.

The chain joins TRBV4-3 to TRBJ2-2; D may be TRBD2 (5 bases). CDR1 is LGHNA and CDR2 is YSLEER in the germline V gene. V shed 1 base and J shed 6 bases, with 12 bases lying between them. This CDR3 has 15 residues. CDR3 DNA sequence: TGCGCCAGCAGCCAAGGGTCCCCGAGGGCCGGGGAGCTGTTTTTT. Protein sequence: CASSQGSPRAGELFF.

The rearrangement uses TRBV11-1 and TRBJ1-5, with D possibly TRBD1 on 6 matching bases. The V end was cut by 5 bases, the J end by 0 bases, with 20 bases between. The CDR3 is 18 residues long. Germline V CDR1 and CDR2: SGHAT, FQDESV (reference sequence). The CDR3 DNA reads TGTGCCAGCAGCGGGAGTCCAGGGGCAGAATATAGCAATCAGCCCCAGCATTTT. It is translated as CASSGSPGAEYSNQPQHF.